Listed below are T cell receptor beta chains from one sample, sequenced in a study of shared clonotypes between healthy human individuals. Produced via immunoSEQ multiplex PCR; TCRdb's table is partial and in-frame only. The data hold about 2.3 million clones, with 92% observed a single time. Input material: naive CD4+ T cells from PBMCs. These TCRs come from a man aged 18 to 30 in good health. Some clones in this sample may be carry-over from other donors' samples. CDR3s include the opening cysteine and the closing phenylalanine or tryptophan. Fields, in order: D gene, V gene, J gene, clone size, CDR3 protein, CDR3 DNA. A D gene is named only where the DNA matches it firmly. The size of a clone is reported for some rows only, either as once, few or many, or as a class for expanded clones.

>-|TRBV4-1|TRBJ2-7|-
CASRHIQGSYEQYF
TGCGCCAGCCGCCATATACAGGGCTCCTACGAGCAGTACTTC
>TRBD1|TRBV7-2|TRBJ1-1|-
CASSPHRGGTTEAFF
TGTGCCAGCAGCCCCCACAGGGGAGGCACGACTGAAGCTTTCTTT
>-|TRBV19|TRBJ1-5|-
CASRRENQPQHF
TGTGCCAGTCGACGGGAGAATCAGCCCCAGCATTTT
>TRBD2|TRBV28|TRBJ2-7|-
CASTSGIGQYF
TGTGCCAGCACCAGCGGGATTGGGCAGTACTTC
>-|TRBV4-2|TRBJ2-1|-
CASSRAPPLHEQFF
TGTGCCAGCAGCCGGGCCCCCCCGCTCCATGAGCAGTTCTTC
>-|TRBV7-2|TRBJ2-7|-
CASSANVAPQYF
TGTGCCAGCAGCGCAAATGTCGCTCCCCAGTACTTC
>TRBD2|TRBV5-1|TRBJ2-1|-
CASSPGLAGTDEQFF
TGCGCCAGCAGCCCGGGACTAGCGGGGACAGATGAGCAGTTCTTC
>-|TRBV30|TRBJ2-7|-
CAWRGRAYEQYF
TGTGCCTGGAGGGGACGGGCCTACGAGCAGTACTTC
>-|TRBV7-3|TRBJ1-2|-
CASSLREGSDYTF
TGTGCCAGCAGCTTAAGGGAGGGTTCTGACTACACCTTC
>-|TRBV15|TRBJ1-2|-
CATSRGLYGYTF
TGTGCCACCAGCCGGGGGTTATATGGCTACACCTTC
>TRBD2|TRBV9|TRBJ2-1|-
CASSVAGGRADYNEQFF
TGTGCCAGCAGCGTAGCCGGCGGGAGGGCTGACTACAATGAGCAGTTCTTC
>-|TRBV14|TRBJ2-3|-
CASSPRGTPSNTQYF
TGTGCCAGCAGCCCTCGCGGGACCCCTTCTAATACGCAGTATTTT
>-|TRBV6-6|TRBJ2-7|-
CASSVSGQFGEQYF
TGTGCCAGCAGCGTTAGCGGCCAATTCGGGGAGCAGTACTTC
>-|TRBV28|TRBJ1-1|-
CASQEAVREAFF
TGTGCCAGCCAAGAGGCGGTGCGAGAAGCTTTCTTT
>TRBD1|TRBV5-6|TRBJ2-3|-
CASSLIGGLTDTQYF
TGTGCCAGCAGCTTGATAGGGGGCCTCACAGATACGCAGTATTTT
>-|TRBV5-1|TRBJ1-5|-
CASSLLGGSNQPQHF
TGCGCCAGCAGCTTGTTGGGTGGGAGCAATCAGCCCCAGCATTTT
>-|TRBV9|TRBJ1-1|-
CASVDLRKMNTEAFF
TGTGCCAGCGTCGACCTGAGGAAGATGAACACTGAAGCTTTCTTT
>TRBD2|TRBV7-3|TRBJ2-1|-
CASSPVASGYNEQFF
TGTGCCAGCAGCCCGGTGGCTAGCGGGTACAATGAGCAGTTCTTC
>TRBD1|TRBV11-2|TRBJ1-1|-
CASRSLRDRETEAFF
TGTGCCAGCAGATCACTACGGGACAGGGAGACTGAAGCTTTCTTT
>-|TRBV30|TRBJ1-1|few
CAWTLSPGTEAFF
TGTGCCTGGACCCTCTCCCCGGGCACTGAAGCTTTCTTT
>-|TRBV28|TRBJ1-1|once
CASTRTLSTEAFF
TGTGCCAGCACCCGAACCCTGTCCACTGAAGCTTTCTTT
>-|TRBV7-9|TRBJ1-6|once
CASSLEGFSPLHF
TGTGCCAGCAGCCTCGAGGGATTTTCACCCCTCCACTTT
>-|TRBV7-9|TRBJ1-1|-
CASSPGTANTEAFF
TGTGCCAGCAGCCCCGGGACCGCGAACACTGAAGCTTTCTTT
>TRBD1|TRBV6-1|TRBJ1-5|-
CASTPTGNNQPQHF
TGTGCCAGCACCCCGACAGGGAACAATCAGCCCCAGCATTTT
>-|TRBV9|TRBJ1-3|-
CASSRSGNTIYF
TGTGCCAGCAGCCGCTCTGGAAACACCATATATTTT
>TRBD1|TRBV7-9|TRBJ1-1|-
CASSLIDRGKPEAFF
TGTGCCAGCAGCTTGATAGACAGGGGGAAGCCTGAAGCTTTCTTT
>-|TRBV30|TRBJ1-2|once
CASIRGGKANYGYTF
TGTGCCTCCATCCGTGGTGGGAAAGCTAACTATGGCTACACCTTC
>TRBD1|TRBV5-5|TRBJ2-5|once
CASSLTSGQAETQYF
TGTGCCAGCAGCTTAACGTCGGGACAGGCAGAGACCCAGTACTTC